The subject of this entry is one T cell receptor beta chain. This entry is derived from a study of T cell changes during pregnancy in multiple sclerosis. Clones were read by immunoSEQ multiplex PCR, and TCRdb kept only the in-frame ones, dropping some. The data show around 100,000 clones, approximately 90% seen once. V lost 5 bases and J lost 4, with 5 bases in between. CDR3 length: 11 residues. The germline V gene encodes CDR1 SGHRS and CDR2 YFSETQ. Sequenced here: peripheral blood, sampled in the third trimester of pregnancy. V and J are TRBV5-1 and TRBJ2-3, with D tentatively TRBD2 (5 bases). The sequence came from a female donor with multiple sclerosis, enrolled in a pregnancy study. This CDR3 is CASREADTQYF. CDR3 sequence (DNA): TGCGCCAGCAGGGAGGCAGATACGCAGTATTTT.